This T cell receptor beta chain stems from a study of identical twins. Using its own MiXCR run on the 5' RACE reads, TCRdb lists one record per CDR3 protein. Here the sample spans 550,000 to 700,000 distinct CDR3 sequences, approximately 21% being singletons. The sample holds a few counts of this clonotype. Its antigen is unknown. Findings and limits, study-wide: Carriage of fewer insertions was seen in abundant cord blood beta clonotypes, whereas memory repertoires showed none. Modeled out-of-frame TCR alpha sharing in monozygotic twins fell below observed levels.

The CDR3 loop spans 12 amino acids. The germline V gene has CDR1 SQVTM and CDR2 ANQGSEA. The germline V and J ends were trimmed by 4 bases and 3 bases, with 9 bases remaining between them. Another study also made use of these data, one on T cells expressing NK-cell markers. That report adds: The sequencing cohort of eight donors included seven HCMV-seropositive individuals and one seronegative individual. Of CD8+ T cells, roughly 1.0-7.0% belonged to dominant NKG2C+ clonotypes in 5 to 7 donors.

The sequence was obtained from a young woman in good health. The sequencing sample was made of PBMCs. The rearrangement uses TRBV29-1 and TRBJ2-5, with a weak D call TRBD1 (5 bases). Written as DNA, the CDR3 is TGCAGCGTTGGACAGTCGGAAGAGACCCAGTACTTC. It encodes CSVGQSEETQYF.